These 29 T cell receptor beta chains originate from one sample sequenced in a study of T cell responses to AZD1222 COVID-19 vaccine listed by TCRdb under 2021. Preparation of the library involved the immunoSEQ multiplex PCR assay. Imported from immuneACCESS, the table was reduced by TCRdb to in-frame sequences with V and J called. These copies leave out some clones; in studies compared against another copy, an unresolved V gene accounts for under half, and the cause of the remainder is not known. The sample has roughly 100,000 clones on record, around 90% of them singletons. Of the sample, more than 6.5% is held by the ten largest clones. Interpreted using the paper, the time point label stands for: baseline before first vaccination. Sample: peripheral blood, taken on day 0 of AZD1222 vaccination. The receptors originated from an adult in good health.

This clone was recorded a few times. The chain couples TRBV27 to TRBJ2-2, with TRBD2 matching over 15 bases. CDR1 is MNHEY and CDR2 is SMNVEV in the germline V gene (reference sequence). This CDR3 spans 19 amino acids. The V and J ends lost 6 bases and 3 bases, in that order; junction bases with no gene match: 11. For the CDR3, the DNA is TGTGCCAGCAGCCGGACTAGCGGGAGGGTCGATTTTTACACCGGGGAGCTGTTTTTT. Amino acid sequence: CASSRTSGRVDFYTGELFF.

The chain combines TRBV18 with TRBJ2-3; possibly TRBD1 for D (5 bases). This CDR3 contains 12 residues. Germline assignment: CDR1 KGHSH and CDR2 LQKENI. The V gene lost 6 bases and the J gene lost 2 bases, with 6 bases spanning the gap. CDR3 amino acids: CASSGHTDTQYF. CDR3 sequence (DNA): TGTGCCAGCTCCGGACACACAGATACGCAGTATTTT.

V usage is TRBV5-1 and J usage is TRBJ2-7, with D hard to call. Germline assignment: CDR1 SGHRS and CDR2 YFSETQ. The CDR3 has 14 amino acids. Trimming cost V 0 bases and J 2 bases, with 9 bases left between them. The CDR3: CASSLVVAPYEQYF. The DNA for the CDR3 is TGCGCCAGCAGCTTGGTGGTAGCTCCCTACGAGCAGTACTTC.

The chain carries TRBV18 and TRBJ2-3; D may match TRBD1 or TRBD2 (6 bases each). The CDR3 length is 17 residues. Per the germline V gene, CDR1 is KGHSH and CDR2 is LQKENI. The germline V and J ends were trimmed by 3 bases and 6 bases, with 22 bases remaining between them. The CDR3 here is CASSPIQGTGEGDTQYF. The CDR3 region has the DNA TGTGCCAGCTCACCGATACAGGGTACGGGAGAAGGGGATACGCAGTATTTT.

The J gene is TRBJ1-2, the V gene TRBV3-1 (or the pseudogene TRBV3-2); D not certain. The CDR3 runs 12 residues. The germline gives CDR1 LGHDT, CDR2 YNNKEL (reference sequence). Trimming removed 8 bases at V and 4 bases at J, with 11 bases between. The CDR3 DNA follows: TGTGCCAGCTCCCCCCGGTCCTATGGCTACACCTTC. This gives the protein CASSPRSYGYTF.

The genes are TRBV4-1 and TRBJ1-1; D is uncertain. Germline CDR1 is MGHRA and CDR2 is YSYEKL. V was trimmed by 0 bases and J by 4 bases, leaving 15 bases between them. The CDR3 is made up of 16 amino acids. For the CDR3, the DNA is TGCGCCAGCAGCCAAGAAGTTTTGGGAGGAGTCACTGAAGCTTTCTTT. It encodes CASSQEVLGGVTEAFF.

The CDR3 protein is CASSPQKNTEAFF. DNA for the CDR3: TGTGCCAGCTCACCTCAGAAGAACACTGAAGCTTTCTTT. The rearrangement uses TRBV18 and TRBJ1-1; D unclear. This CDR3 has 13 residues. V lost 3 bases, J lost 1 base, and 6 bases lay in between. Germline V CDR1 and CDR2: KGHSH, LQKENI.

This chain joins TRBV5-1 and TRBJ1-1, with D possibly being TRBD1 (5 bases). Germline V gives CDR1 SGHRS, CDR2 YFSETQ. The CDR3 loop spans 15 amino acids. V was cut by 0 bases and J by 4 bases, with 13 bases left in between. This chain's CDR3 is CASSLGSQGATEAFF. The CDR3 nucleotides read TGCGCCAGCAGCTTGGGGTCCCAGGGCGCCACTGAAGCTTTCTTT.

The rearrangement joins TRBV7-3 to TRBJ1-2; 8 bases are shared with TRBD1. From germline, CDR1 is SGHTA and CDR2 FQGTGA. The CDR3 is 14 residues long. Trimming took 5 bases from V and 1 from J; bases not matched to a gene: 3. The CDR3: CASSLDRGNYGYTF. The CDR3 DNA reads as TGTGCCAGCAGCCTTGACAGGGGTAACTATGGCTACACCTTC.

The chain carries TRBV29-1 and TRBJ2-1; D unresolved. The CDR3 covers 14 residues. CDR1 and CDR2 (germline): SQVTM, ANQGSEA. V was shortened by 5 bases and J by 0 bases, with 11 bases between the two germline ends. The CDR3 DNA reads as TGCAGCGTTTCACAGTGGGGCTCCTACAATGAGCAGTTCTTC. Protein product: CSVSQWGSYNEQFF.

V is TRBV11-2 and J is TRBJ1-4; 10 bases are a match to TRBD1. This CDR3 is built from 17 residues. V lost 2 bases to trimming and J lost 8 bases; unmatched junction nucleotides: 11. Germline values: CDR1 SGHAT, CDR2 FQNNGV. CDR3 region: CASSLRGGTGVGEKLFF. As DNA, the CDR3 is TGTGCCAGCAGCTTAAGGGGGGGGACAGGGGTCGGCGAAAAACTGTTTTTT.

V is TRBV5-6 and J is TRBJ1-2; 10 bases match TRBD1. CDR3 length equals 17 residues. The germline V gene has CDR1 SGHDT and CDR2 YYEEEE. Trimming cost V 1 base and J 2 bases; bases outside gene matches: 8. The CDR3 sequence is CASSLRGQGTLNYGYTF. The CDR3 DNA is TGTGCCAGCAGCTTGCGGGGACAGGGGACCTTAAACTATGGCTACACCTTC.

The rearrangement joins TRBV5-1 to TRBJ2-7, with a weak D call TRBD2 (5 bases). With 0 bases removed from V and 3 bases from J, the gap between germline ends came to 13 bases. The CDR3 totals 15 residues. Per the germline V gene, CDR1 is SGHRS and CDR2 is YFSETQ. DNA of the CDR3: TGCGCCAGCAGCTTGGGCATTTTGAGGGACTACGAGCAGTACTTC. Its protein product is CASSLGILRDYEQYF. Full variable domain (remainder filled in from reference TRBV5-1 and TRBJ2-7): KAGVTQTPRYLIKTRGQQVTLSCSPISGHRSVSWYQQTPGQGLQFLFEYFSETQRNKGNFPGRFSGRQFSNSRSEMNVSTLELGDSALYLCASSLGILRDYEQYFGPGTRLTVT.

The chain is built from TRBV15 and TRBJ1-2, with D uncertain. Germline assignment: CDR1 LNHNV and CDR2 YYDKDF (reference sequence). Deletions cut 0 bases from V and 4 bases from J, with 3 bases between. This CDR3 region has 12 residues. CDR3 loop: CATSRDTYGYTF. In nucleotides, the CDR3 is TGTGCCACCAGCAGAGACACCTATGGCTACACCTTC.

This chain connects TRBV5-1 to TRBJ2-5; 14 bases agree with TRBD2. The CDR3 length is 16 residues. The V and J ends lost 4 bases and 4 bases, in that order; junction bases with no gene match: 6. The germline V gene encodes CDR1 SGHRS and CDR2 YFSETQ. CDR3 bases: TGCGCCAGCAGCAGTAGGACTAGCGGGGGGTCAGAGACCCAGTACTTC. Translating gives CASSSRTSGGSETQYF. The variable domain in full, completed from reference TRBV5-1 and TRBJ2-5, reads KAGVTQTPRYLIKTRGQQVTLSCSPISGHRSVSWYQQTPGQGLQFLFEYFSETQRNKGNFPGRFSGRQFSNSRSEMNVSTLELGDSALYLCASSSRTSGGSETQYFGPGTRLLVL.

This clone is a singleton in its sample. The rearrangement uses TRBV3-1 (or the pseudogene TRBV3-2) and TRBJ1-6, with D possibly TRBD1 on 6 matching bases. Germline CDR1 reads LGHDT; CDR2 reads YNNKEL (reference sequence). This CDR3 is 19 amino acids long. With 1 base removed from V and 0 bases from J, the gap between germline ends came to 16 bases. CDR3: CASSQAPGTLDSYNSPLHF. Here the CDR3 DNA reads TGTGCCAGCAGCCAAGCCCCCGGGACACTCGACTCCTATAATTCACCCCTCCACTTT.

The J gene is TRBJ2-6, the V gene TRBV6-2 or TRBV6-3; 15 positions match TRBD2. V was clipped by 5 bases and J by 3 bases; unmatched bases: 11. The CDR3 has 20 amino acids. Germline CDR1 and CDR2: MNHEY and SVGEGT. The DNA of the CDR3 is TGTGCCAGCAGTCGTTGGACTAGCGGGGGGGATCCCGGTGGGGCCAACGTCCTGACTTTC. Amino acid sequence: CASSRWTSGGDPGGANVLTF.

The rearrangement uses TRBV3-1 (or the pseudogene TRBV3-2) and TRBJ1-3; the match to TRBD1 covers 12 bases. The CDR3 contains 21 residues. CDR1 is LGHDT, CDR2 YNNKEL, per germline (reference sequence). J lost 0 bases, V lost 1 base, and 13 bases had no gene match. The CDR3 DNA is TGTGCCAGCAGCCAAGGCCACATGGGACAGGGGGCTCCCCTCTCTGGAAACACCATATATTTT. It codes for CASSQGHMGQGAPLSGNTIYF.

The chain recombines TRBV7-9 with TRBJ1-1; TRBD1 matches at 7 bases. The CDR3 is 13 amino acids. The junction had 12 bases not matched to a gene; V was cut back by 6 bases and J by 11 bases. Looked up from germline, CDR1 is SEHNR and CDR2 is FQNEAQ (reference sequence). This CDR3 reads CASRQRDRDGAFF. The CDR3 bases are TGTGCCAGCAGGCAACGCGACAGGGATGGGGCTTTCTTT. The full variable domain, rest sourced from reference TRBV7-9 and TRBJ1-1, is DTGVSQNPRHKITKRGQNVTFRCDPISEHNRLYWYRQTLGQGPEFLTYFQNEAQLEKSRLLSDRFSAERPKGSFSTLEIQRTEQGDSAMYLCASRQRDRDGAFFGQGTRLTVV.

This chain connects TRBV28 to TRBJ2-7; possibly TRBD2 for D (6 bases). The germline V and J ends were trimmed by 6 bases and 0 bases, with 15 bases remaining between them. Germline values: CDR1 MDHEN, CDR2 SYDVKM. The CDR3 extends over 15 amino acids. CDR3 sequence reads: CASRLALAGSYEQYF. The CDR3 DNA reads TGTGCCAGCAGACTAGCCCTGGCGGGCTCCTACGAGCAGTACTTC.

The rearrangement links TRBV9 to TRBJ1-4; the D is unclear. Germline assignment: CDR1 SGDLS and CDR2 YYNGEE. With 1 base removed from V and 6 bases from J, the gap between germline ends came to 10 bases. CDR3 size: 14 residues. The CDR3 DNA sequence: TGTGCCAGCAGCGTATTCCCGGAGGATGAAAAACTGTTTTTT. This encodes CASSVFPEDEKLFF.

The chain employs TRBV5-1 and TRBJ2-5; D possibly corresponds to TRBD2 (7 bases). Germline-derived CDR1 and CDR2 are SGHRS and YFSETQ. Trimming pared 4 bases from V and 4 bases from J, leaving 11 bases between. This CDR3 region has 13 residues. Written as DNA, the CDR3 is TGCGCCAGCAGCCCCGGGGGGCCAGAGACCCAGTACTTC. It translates to CASSPGGPETQYF.

This chain connects TRBV2 to TRBJ1-5, with TRBD1 matching over 7 bases. Germline-derived CDR1 and CDR2 are SNHLY and FYNNEI. J was trimmed by 7 bases and V by 4 bases; bases with no gene match: 10. This CDR3 spans 15 amino acids. The CDR3, as DNA: TGTGCCAGCAGTGCACTCGGGACAGTAACCCAGCCCCAGCATTTT. Amino acid sequence: CASSALGTVTQPQHF. The variable domain in full, completed from reference TRBV2 and TRBJ1-5, reads EPEVTQTPSHQVTQMGQEVILRCVPISNHLYFYWYRQILGQKVEFLVSFYNNEISEKSEIFDDQFSVERPDGSNFTLKIRSTKLEDSAMYFCASSALGTVTQPQHFGDGTRLSIL.

This chain connects TRBV18 to TRBJ1-2; D is unresolved. The CDR3 is 13 amino acids. V lost 1 base to trimming and J lost 2 bases, with 5 bases between them. Germline CDR1 and CDR2: KGHSH and LQKENI. The CDR3 reads CASSPRENYGYTF. For the CDR3, the DNA is TGTGCCAGCTCACCACGTGAGAACTATGGCTACACCTTC.

V gene TRBV7-2 combines with J gene TRBJ1-1; TRBD1 might be the D (5 bases). The length of the CDR3 is 14 residues. CDR1 and CDR2 (germline): SGHTA, FQGNSA. V dropped 6 bases and J dropped 1 base, with 12 bases sitting between them. The CDR3 is CASRGTASNTEAFF. The DNA for the CDR3 is TGTGCCAGCAGAGGGACGGCATCGAACACTGAAGCTTTCTTT. The entire variable domain, with the rest obtained from reference TRBV7-2 and TRBJ1-1, is as follows: GAGVSQSPSNKVTEKGKDVELRCDPISGHTALYWYRQSLGQGLEFLIYFQGNSAPDKSGLPSDRFSAERTGGSVSTLTIQRTQQEDSAVYLCASRGTASNTEAFFGQGTRLTVV.

In this sample, this clone turned up once. The chain joins TRBV6-5 to TRBJ1-4; D unresolved. The length of the CDR3 is 14 residues. V was pared by 2 bases and J by 7 bases, with 11 bases between. CDR1 and CDR2 (germline): MNHEY, SVGAGI. CDR3 sequence: CASSYGGSGEKLFF. The CDR3 DNA is TGTGCCAGCAGTTACGGAGGGTCGGGTGAAAAACTGTTTTTT.

This clone occurred a few times. This chain uses TRBV7-6 with TRBJ2-7; D is perhaps TRBD2 (6 bases). CDR1 and CDR2 from the germline V gene are SGHVS and FNYEAQ. This CDR3 is 14 amino acids long. Trimming removed 5 bases at V and 6 bases at J, with 17 bases between. The CDR3 here is CASSPRRYGGEQYF. DNA of the CDR3: TGTGCCAGCAGCCCACGAAGGTACGGGGGCGAGCAGTACTTC.

The chain combines TRBV7-2 with TRBJ2-1; tentative D call: TRBD2 (7 bases). Germline V gene sequence: CDR1 SGHTA, CDR2 FQGNSA. This CDR3 is built from 16 residues. V was clipped by 1 base and J by 9 bases, with 19 bases between them. The CDR3 region is CASSLVSNRGEGEQFF. CDR3 nucleotide sequence: TGTGCCAGCAGCTTAGTGTCGAATAGGGGGGAGGGTGAGCAGTTCTTC.

This clone was counted between two and nine times. The chain is built from TRBV15 and TRBJ1-2; D possibly corresponds to TRBD1 (5 bases). Germline lookup yields CDR1 LNHNV and CDR2 YYDKDF (reference sequence). There are 14 residues in the CDR3. Trimming pared 3 bases from V and 3 bases from J, leaving 11 bases between. CDR3 amino acids: CATSRGPGYYGYTF. The DNA for the CDR3 is TGTGCCACCAGCAGGGGACCAGGATACTATGGCTACACCTTC.